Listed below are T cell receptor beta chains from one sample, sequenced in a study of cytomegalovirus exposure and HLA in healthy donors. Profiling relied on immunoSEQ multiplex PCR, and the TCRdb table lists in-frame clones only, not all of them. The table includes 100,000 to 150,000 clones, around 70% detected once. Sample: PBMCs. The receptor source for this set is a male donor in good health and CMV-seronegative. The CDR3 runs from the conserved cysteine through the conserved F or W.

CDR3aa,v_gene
CASSIGGSQETQYF,TRBV19
CASSSRTATYEQYF,TRBV2
CASSIAANEKLFF,TRBV9
CASSSFPWANVLTF,TRBV5-4
CTDGGPGQGLGNEQFF,TRBV29-1
CSVGTGEETQYF,TRBV29-1
CATSRIGASGSWNNEQFF,TRBV15
CASRDGTGKTGTEAFF,TRBV7-9
CAWSPRQGAEGYTF,TRBV30
CASSGTGGLTDTQYF,TRBV2
CASSSLRTGLDGYTF,TRBV27
CASSLGQGWMQFF,TRBV28
CASSLLGRVHYGYTF,TRBV28
CASSLAGSYEQYF,TRBV5-4
CSVGVGGGYTF,TRBV29-1
CASSVGGTGQYEQYF,TRBV5-1
CASSVMTVSYNEQFF,TRBV9
CASSSVTIGTSGVESEQFF,TRBV5-1
CASSYEAGETPYEQYF,TRBV6-5
CASALGAPPDEQYF,TRBV27
CASSQAELRGEKLFF,TRBV4-3
CASSDQGREKGAYEQYF,TRBV25-1
CASSYLAGPQAYEQYF,TRBV7-8